The present T cell receptor beta chain was sequenced within a study of cytomegalovirus exposure and HLA in healthy donors. Study details: A previous analysis identified 100 million or so unique TCR beta sequences derived from approximately 190 million T cells.

Germline-derived CDR1 and CDR2 are MNHNY and SVGAGI (reference sequence). The CDR3 has 14 residues. V lost 8 bases to trimming and J lost 0 bases, with 13 bases between them. Points from the study as a whole: A few chains linked to CMV were shown in vitro to be specific for CMV antigens. The classifier was said to identify cytomegalovirus status with high specificity and sensitivity.

Details on this clone: What it binds is unknown.

The primer mix had 60 Vbeta and 13 Jbeta primers. Sequencing used immunoSEQ multiplex PCR; TCRdb keeps in-frame clones, though not all of them. The sample comprises about 160,000 clones, roughly 71% of which are singletons, and just under 3% rests with the top ten. This TCR was sampled from a woman aged 45-60 years in good health and CMV-seropositive. Sequencing was carried out using PBMCs. V and J are TRBV6-6 and TRBJ1-1; weak D call: TRBD1 (5 bases). This CDR3 reads CASVLRGMNTEAFF. The CDR3 DNA follows: TGTGCCAGCGTCTTAAGGGGCATGAACACTGAAGCTTTCTTT.